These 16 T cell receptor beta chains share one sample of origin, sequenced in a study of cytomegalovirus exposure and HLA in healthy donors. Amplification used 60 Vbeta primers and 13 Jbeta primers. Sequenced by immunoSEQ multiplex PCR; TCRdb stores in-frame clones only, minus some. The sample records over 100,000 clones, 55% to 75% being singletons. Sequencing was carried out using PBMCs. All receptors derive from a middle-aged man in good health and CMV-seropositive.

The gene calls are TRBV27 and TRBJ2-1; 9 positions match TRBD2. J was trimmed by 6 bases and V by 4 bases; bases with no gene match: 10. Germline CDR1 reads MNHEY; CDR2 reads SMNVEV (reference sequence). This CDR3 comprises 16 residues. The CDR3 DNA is TGTGCCAGCAGTTCGTGGGGCGGGAGGGCCGGCAATGAGCAGTTCTTC. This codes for CASSSWGGRAGNEQFF.

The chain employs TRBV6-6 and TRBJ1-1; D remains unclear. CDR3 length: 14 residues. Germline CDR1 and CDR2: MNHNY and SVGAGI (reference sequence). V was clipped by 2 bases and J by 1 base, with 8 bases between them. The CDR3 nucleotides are TGTGCCAGCAGTTACCAAAGCCAGAACACTGAAGCTTTCTTT. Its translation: CASSYQSQNTEAFF.

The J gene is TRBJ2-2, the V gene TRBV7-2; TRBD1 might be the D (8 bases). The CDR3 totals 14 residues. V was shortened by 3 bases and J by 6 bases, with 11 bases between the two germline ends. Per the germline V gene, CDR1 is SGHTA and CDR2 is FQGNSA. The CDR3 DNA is TGTGCCAGCAGCTTCACAGGGGGGGCCGGGGAGCTGTTTTTT. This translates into CASSFTGGAGELFF.

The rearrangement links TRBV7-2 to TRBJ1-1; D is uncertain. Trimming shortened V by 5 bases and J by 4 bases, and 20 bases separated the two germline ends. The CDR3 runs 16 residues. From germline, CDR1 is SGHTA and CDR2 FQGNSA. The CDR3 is CASSPLPRRAGTEAFF. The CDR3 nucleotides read TGTGCCAGCAGCCCTCTTCCTCGGCGGGCGGGCACTGAAGCTTTCTTT.

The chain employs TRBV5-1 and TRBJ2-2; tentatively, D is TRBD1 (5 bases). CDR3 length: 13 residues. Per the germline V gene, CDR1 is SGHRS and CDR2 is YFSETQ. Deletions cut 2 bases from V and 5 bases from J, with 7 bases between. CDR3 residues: CASSLGDTGELFF. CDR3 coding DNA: TGCGCCAGCAGCTTAGGGGATACCGGGGAGCTGTTTTTT.

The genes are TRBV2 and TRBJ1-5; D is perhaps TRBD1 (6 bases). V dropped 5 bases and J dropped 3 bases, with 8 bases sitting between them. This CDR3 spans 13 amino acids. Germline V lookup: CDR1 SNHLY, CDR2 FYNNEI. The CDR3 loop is CASSWDTNQPQHF. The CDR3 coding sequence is TGTGCCAGCAGTTGGGACACCAATCAGCCCCAGCATTTT. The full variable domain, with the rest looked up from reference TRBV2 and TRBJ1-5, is EPEVTQTPSHQVTQMGQEVILRCVPISNHLYFYWYRQILGQKVEFLVSFYNNEISEKSEIFDDQFSVERPDGSNFTLKIRSTKLEDSAMYFCASSWDTNQPQHFGDGTRLSIL.

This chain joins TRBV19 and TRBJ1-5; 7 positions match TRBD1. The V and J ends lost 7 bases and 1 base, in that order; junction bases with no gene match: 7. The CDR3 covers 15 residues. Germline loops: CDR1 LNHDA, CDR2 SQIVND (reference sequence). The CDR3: CASNRGGWSNQPQHF. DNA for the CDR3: TGTGCCAGTAATCGAGGGGGCTGGAGCAATCAGCCCCAGCATTTT.

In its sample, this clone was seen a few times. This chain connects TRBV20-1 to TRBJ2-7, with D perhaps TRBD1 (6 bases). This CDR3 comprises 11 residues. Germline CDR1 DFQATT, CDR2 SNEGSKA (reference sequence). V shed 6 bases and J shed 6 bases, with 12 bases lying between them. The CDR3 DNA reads TGCAGTGCCCAGGGACACGGCGAGCAGTACTTC. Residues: CSAQGHGEQYF.

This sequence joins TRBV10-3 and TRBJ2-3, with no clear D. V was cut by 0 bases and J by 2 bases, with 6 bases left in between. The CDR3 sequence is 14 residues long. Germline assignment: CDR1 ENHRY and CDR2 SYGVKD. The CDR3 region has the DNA TGTGCCATCAGTGAGTCGTCAGTCACAGATACGCAGTATTTT. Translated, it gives CAISESSVTDTQYF.

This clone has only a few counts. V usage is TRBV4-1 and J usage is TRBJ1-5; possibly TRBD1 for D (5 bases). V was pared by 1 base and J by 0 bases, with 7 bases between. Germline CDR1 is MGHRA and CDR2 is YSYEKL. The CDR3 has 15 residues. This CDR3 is CASSQGQFSNQPQHF. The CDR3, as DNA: TGCGCCAGCAGCCAAGGACAGTTTAGCAATCAGCCCCAGCATTTT.

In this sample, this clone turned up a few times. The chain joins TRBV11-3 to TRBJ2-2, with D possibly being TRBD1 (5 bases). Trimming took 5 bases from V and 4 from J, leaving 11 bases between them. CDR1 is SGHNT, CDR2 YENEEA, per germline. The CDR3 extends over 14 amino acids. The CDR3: CASSPSRVTGELFF. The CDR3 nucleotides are TGTGCCAGCAGCCCCTCCAGGGTCACCGGGGAGCTGTTTTTT.

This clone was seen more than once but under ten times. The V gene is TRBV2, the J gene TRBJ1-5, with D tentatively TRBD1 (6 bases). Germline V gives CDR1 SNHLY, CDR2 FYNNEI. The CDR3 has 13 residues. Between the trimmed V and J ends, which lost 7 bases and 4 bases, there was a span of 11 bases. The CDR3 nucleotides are TGTGCCAGCAAGGGGCAGGGGAATCAGCCCCAGCATTTT. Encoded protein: CASKGQGNQPQHF.

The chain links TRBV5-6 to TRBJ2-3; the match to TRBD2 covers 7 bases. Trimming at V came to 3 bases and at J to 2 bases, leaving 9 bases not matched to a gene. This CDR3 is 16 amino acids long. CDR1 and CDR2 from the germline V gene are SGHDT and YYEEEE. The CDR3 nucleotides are TGTGCCAGCAGCTCCCCTATGGGGGGGGTCACAGATACGCAGTATTTT. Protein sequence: CASSSPMGGVTDTQYF.

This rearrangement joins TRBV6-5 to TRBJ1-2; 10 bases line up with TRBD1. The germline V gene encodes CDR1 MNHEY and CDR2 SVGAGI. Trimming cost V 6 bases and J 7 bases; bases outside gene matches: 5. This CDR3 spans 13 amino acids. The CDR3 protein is CASRSGTGVGYTF. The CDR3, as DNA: TGTGCCAGCAGATCCGGGACAGGGGTTGGCTACACCTTC.

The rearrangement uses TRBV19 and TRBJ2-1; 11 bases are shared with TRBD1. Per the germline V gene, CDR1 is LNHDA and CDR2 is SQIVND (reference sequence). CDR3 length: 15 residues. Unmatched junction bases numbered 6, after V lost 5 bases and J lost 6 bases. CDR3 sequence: CASSSGGTGGNEQFF. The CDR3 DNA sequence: TGTGCCAGTAGTTCAGGAGGGACAGGGGGCAATGAGCAGTTCTTC.

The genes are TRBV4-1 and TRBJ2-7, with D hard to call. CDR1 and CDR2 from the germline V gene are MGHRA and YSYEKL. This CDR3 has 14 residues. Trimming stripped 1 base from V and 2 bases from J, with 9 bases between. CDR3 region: CASSQVPAAYEQYF. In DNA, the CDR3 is TGCGCCAGCAGCCAAGTTCCGGCGGCCTACGAGCAGTACTTC.